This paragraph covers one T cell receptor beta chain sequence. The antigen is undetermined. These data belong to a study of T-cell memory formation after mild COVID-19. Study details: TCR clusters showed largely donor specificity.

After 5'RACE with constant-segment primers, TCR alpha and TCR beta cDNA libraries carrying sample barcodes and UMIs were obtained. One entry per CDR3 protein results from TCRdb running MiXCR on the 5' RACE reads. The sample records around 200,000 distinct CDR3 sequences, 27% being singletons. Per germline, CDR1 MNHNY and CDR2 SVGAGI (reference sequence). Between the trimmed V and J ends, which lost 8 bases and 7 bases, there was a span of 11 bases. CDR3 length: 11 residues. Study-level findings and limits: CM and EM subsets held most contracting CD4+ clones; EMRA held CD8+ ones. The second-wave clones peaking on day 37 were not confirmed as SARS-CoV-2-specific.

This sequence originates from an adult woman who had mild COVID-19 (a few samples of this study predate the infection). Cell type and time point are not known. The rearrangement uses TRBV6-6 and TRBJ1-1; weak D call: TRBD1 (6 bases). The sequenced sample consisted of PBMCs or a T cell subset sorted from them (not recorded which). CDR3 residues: CASGQSGEAFF. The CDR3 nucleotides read TGTGCCAGCGGACAGAGTGGTGAAGCTTTCTTT.